These T cell receptor beta chains were read from a single sample in a study of T cells in localized non-small cell lung cancer. TCRdb keeps only in-frame clones here, not all; method: immunoSEQ multiplex PCR. The sample has several thousand clones, 70% to 90% seen once; the top ten hold about 30%. The sample in question was peripheral blood, obtained before any cancer treatment. The receptors here all came from a male donor aged 60 or older with stage III lung adenocarcinoma. CDR3s include the opening cysteine and the closing phenylalanine or tryptophan. Fields, in order: D gene, V gene, J gene, clone size, CDR3 DNA, CDR3 protein. A D gene is named only where the DNA matches it firmly. Not all rows give a size; the values are once, few, many and, for expanded clones, a class.

.	TRBV7-8	TRBJ2-1	once	TGTGCCAGCAGCTTTGGACAACTTAACAATGAGCAGTTCTTC	CASSFGQLNNEQFF
.	TRBV9	TRBJ2-3	.	TGTGCCAGCAGCACCGGCGGCACAGATACGCAGTATTTT	CASSTGGTDTQYF
.	TRBV27	TRBJ2-1	.	TGTGCCAGCAGTTTTTCGGGGTTGGCCAATGAGCAGTTCTTC	CASSFSGLANEQFF
.	TRBV11-3	TRBJ2-5	once	TGTGCCAGCAGCTTAGGGGGAGGGACAAAGACCCAGTACTTC	CASSLGGGTKTQYF
.	TRBV20-1	TRBJ1-1	once	TGCAGTGCTCCCGGGACCCCGGAAGCTTTCTTT	CSAPGTPEAFF
.	TRBV6-1	TRBJ2-3	.	TGTGCCAGCAGTCACAAGACCAGCACAGATACGCAGTATTTT	CASSHKTSTDTQYF
.	TRBV30	TRBJ2-3	.	TGTGCCTGGAGTGTACAAATGGGGAACAGGGAACGGCAGTATTTT	CAWSVQMGNRERQYF
.	TRBV9	TRBJ1-4	.	TGTGCCAGCAGCGGCGAGAAGGAAAAACTGTTTTTT	CASSGEKEKLFF
TRBD2	TRBV5-1	TRBJ2-2	.	TGCGCCAGCAGCTTGGTGACTAGCGGGGCCGGGGAGCTGTTTTTT	CASSLVTSGAGELFF
TRBD1	TRBV7-2	TRBJ1-2	.	TGTGCCAGCAGCTTACAGGGGGCCTATGGCTACACCTTC	CASSLQGAYGYTF
.	TRBV4-1	TRBJ2-7	.	TGCGCCAGCAGCCAAGATAACCCAGGGCCCCCCTACGAGCAGTACTTC	CASSQDNPGPPYEQYF
.	TRBV2	TRBJ2-7	few	TGTGCCAGCAGCGCCCCCGGGACCGCAACCTACGAGCAGTACTTC	CASSAPGTATYEQYF
.	TRBV19	TRBJ1-1	.	TGTGCCAGTAGCACCCCCCGGGGGGTAACATTTGAAGCTTTCTTT	CASSTPRGVTFEAFF
TRBD1	TRBV27	TRBJ2-5	.	TGTGCCAGCAGTTTATCCTTCAGGGGGTGGCAAGAGACCCAGTACTTC	CASSLSFRGWQETQYF
TRBD1	TRBV15	TRBJ2-1	.	TGTGCCACCAGCAGAGTAAAGGGTTCCGGGACAGCATACAATGAGCAGTTCTTC	CATSRVKGSGTAYNEQFF
.	TRBV19	TRBJ1-5	.	TGTGCCAGTAGTGGGGGAGACAGGCCTGAGCATTTT	CASSGGDRPEHF
.	TRBV28	TRBJ1-3	once	TGTGCCAGCAGTTTAAACCGGAGGGCTGGAAACACCATATATTTT	CASSLNRRAGNTIYF
.	TRBV25-1	TRBJ2-7	.	TGTGCCAGCAGCCTGCCCGCAACCTACGAGCAGTACTTC	CASSLPATYEQYF
TRBD1	TRBV6-1	TRBJ1-3	.	TGTGCCAGCAGACAGGGGAGGACCATATATTTT	CASRQGRTIYF
TRBD2	TRBV11-2	TRBJ2-5	once	TGTGCCAGCAGCTCCATACTAGCGGGGAACCAAGAGACCCAGTACTTC	CASSSILAGNQETQYF
TRBD1	TRBV19	TRBJ1-2	.	TGTGCCAGTAGCCTAGACCGACAGGGGCCCTATGGCTACACCTTC	CASSLDRQGPYGYTF
TRBD2	TRBV13	TRBJ2-5	.	TGTGCCAGCAGCCCCCGTAAGCGGGGGGCGTTAATTGGGACCCAGTACTTC	CASSPRKRGALIGTQYF
.	TRBV6-5	TRBJ2-7	.	TGTGCCAGCAGTCCTCCGGGACCGACGTGGGTGCAGTACTTC	CASSPPGPTWVQYF
.	TRBV7-2	TRBJ1-1	.	TGTGCCCCCACCCCCAGGACGCTCACTGAAGCTTTCTTT	CAPTPRTLTEAFF
.	TRBV7-9	TRBJ2-7	.	TGTGCCAGCAGCTTGCTGGACACCACCCGCGAGCAGTACTTC	CASSLLDTTREQYF
TRBD1	TRBV18	TRBJ2-1	few	TGTGCCAGCTCTGGACAGGGGGCCGGCTATGAGCAGTTCTTC	CASSGQGAGYEQFF
.	TRBV2	TRBJ1-2	.	TGTGCCAGCAGTCCGCGGGGTGGCGGCTCGGGCTATGGCTACACCTTC	CASSPRGGGSGYGYTF
.	TRBV7-9	TRBJ2-2	.	TGTGCCAGCAGCTTAGTTGTCACAGGGAACACCGGGGAGCTGTTTTTT	CASSLVVTGNTGELFF
TRBD1	TRBV9	TRBJ1-5	.	TGTGCCAGCAGCAGCGGGGACAGGGCGGGACAGCCCCAGCATTTT	CASSSGDRAGQPQHF
.	TRBV14	TRBJ2-2	.	TGTGCCAGCAGCCAAGAAGGCCCATTCAACACCGGGGAGCTGTTTTTT	CASSQEGPFNTGELFF
TRBD2	TRBV15	TRBJ2-7	.	TGTGCCACCAGCAGAGGACCTATGGGACTAGCGGGAGGGCCGAGGGAGCAGTACTTC	CATSRGPMGLAGGPREQYF
.	TRBV5-1	TRBJ1-3	.	TGCGCCAGCAGCCCCTCCCGGGCCACTGGAAACACCATATATTTT	CASSPSRATGNTIYF
TRBD2	TRBV7-2	TRBJ2-1	.	TGTGCCAGCAGCTTAGACGTAGCCGCGGGGGAAGGTAATGAGCAGTTCTTC	CASSLDVAAGEGNEQFF
.	TRBV9	TRBJ2-5	.	TGTGCCAGCAGCTCGGGACGAACCCAAGAGACCCAGTACTTC	CASSSGRTQETQYF
TRBD2	TRBV18	TRBJ2-1	.	TGTGCCAGCTCACCACAGGGACTAGCGGGGTATGAGCAGTTCTTC	CASSPQGLAGYEQFF
.	TRBV5-1	TRBJ1-2	.	TGCGCCAGCAGCTTGGCCGTAGGGAGGAACTATGGCTACACCTTC	CASSLAVGRNYGYTF
.	TRBV11-3	TRBJ1-1	.	TGTGCCAGCAGCTTGGGGCTTGAAGCTTTCTTT	CASSLGLEAFF
.	TRBV7-9	TRBJ2-7	.	TGTGCCAGCAGCTTAGTTCGGGTAGGGGTCGAGCAGTACTTC	CASSLVRVGVEQYF
.	TRBV2	TRBJ2-3	.	TGTGCCAGCAGTCCGAAGCTGGATACGCAGTATTTT	CASSPKLDTQYF
.	TRBV7-9	TRBJ2-2	.	TGTGCCAGCAGCCGCCTTAGAGCGGCCACCGGGGAGCTGTTTTTT	CASSRLRAATGELFF
.	TRBV6-1	TRBJ1-1	few	TGTGCCAGCAGTGTTGGGGACACTGAAGCTTTCTTT	CASSVGDTEAFF
.	TRBV6-6	TRBJ2-1	.	TGTGCCAGCAGTTACTCGGGGTCGGTTAATGAGCAGTTCTTC	CASSYSGSVNEQFF
.	TRBV5-1	TRBJ2-7	.	TGCGCCAGCAGCTCCTATAGCGGAAACTACGAGCAGTACTTC	CASSSYSGNYEQYF
.	TRBV5-6	TRBJ1-2	.	TGTGCCAGCAGCCCCCCTCTGGGTGAAGACTATGGCTACACCTTC	CASSPPLGEDYGYTF
.	TRBV5-1	TRBJ2-2	.	TGCGCCAGCAGCCCGGCCCGGGGAAACACCGGGGAGCTGTTTTTT	CASSPARGNTGELFF
TRBD2	TRBV29-1	TRBJ2-3	.	TGCAGCGTGGGAGGGGTGGTGCGCACAGATACGCAGTATTTT	CSVGGVVRTDTQYF
.	TRBV9	TRBJ1-3	few	TGTGCCAGCAGCCTTCGCCCACAGGGAAGGCCAATAGAATCAAACACCATATATTTT	CASSLRPQGRPIESNTIYF
.	TRBV19	TRBJ1-2	.	TGTGCCAGTAGTAGCACAGAGAACTATGGCTACACCTTC	CASSSTENYGYTF
.	TRBV18	TRBJ2-7	once	TGTGCCAGCTCTTCGACAGGTCCGTACGAGCAGTACTTC	CASSSTGPYEQYF
.	TRBV29-1	TRBJ2-3	.	TGCAGCGTTCAGCCTACCGAGCGGAGCACAGATACGCAGTATTTT	CSVQPTERSTDTQYF
.	TRBV5-5	TRBJ2-5	.	TGTGCCAGCAGCTCCGCAGGGGTGGAGACCCAGTACTTC	CASSSAGVETQYF
.	TRBV11-2	TRBJ2-1	.	TGTGCCAGCAGCTTAGGGGTGGGGCAGTTCTTC	CASSLGVGQFF